This T cell receptor beta chain was sequenced for a study of beta chain features in type 1 diabetes. Study-wide context: Patients were similar to healthy donors in age and gender (as well as in cell yields). Findings and caveats of the study: Researchers report that Type 1 diabetes patients had moderately but significantly shorter TCRB CDR3s across all four CD4+ subsets.

The single heparinised draw taken from each donor contained approximately 120 mL of blood on average. Concerning this clone: Antigen unknown.

V shed 4 bases and J 5 bases; nucleotides not matched to a gene: 12. The germline V gene encodes CDR1 MNHEY and CDR2 SVGAGI. This CDR3 spans 16 amino acids. Expressed TCRB transcripts got sequenced, as all isolated RNA was reverse transcribed. Average reads for naive, central memory and regulatory T cell samples were roughly 3.5 million. TCRdb's copy holds only in-frame clones and misses some; the assay was immunoSEQ multiplex PCR. The table has 160,000 or so clones, roughly 65% seen once. Sequenced material: naive CD4+ T cells from blood. The chain employs TRBV6-5 and TRBJ2-5, with TRBD2 matching 8 bases. The origin of this receptor is a man aged 25-40 years with type 1 diabetes. CDR3 DNA: TGTGCCAGCAGTTCGATTGTAGCGGGGCAGGGGGAGACCCAGTACTTC. Protein sequence: CASSSIVAGQGETQYF.